Sequencing of this T cell receptor (beta chain) was carried out in a study of long-term antiretroviral therapy in people with HIV (dated by TCRdb to between 2021 and 2022). Study-wide context: The earliest samples were collected roughly a decade before the 2015 WHO recommendation for immediate ART, at a time when ART was usually postponed until CD4 counts fell. No cross-contamination during QIAcube processing was seen in test extractions of a monoclonal T-cell line run alongside around 30 polyclonal samples. The cohort contributed 150 to 200 cryopreserved PBMC samples from 30 adults with confirmed HIV infection, collected serially over a mean of approximately 6 years (range 1-12). A retrospective serial study tested whether ART initiation and durable HIV suppression were associated with changes in peripheral blood TRB repertoire composition and diversity. Eleven of the 30 participants with HIV were female.

Comments on this clone: This receptor's antigen is unknown. Sequence at one end of the junction differs from germline and may be a read error.

The immunoSEQ hsTCRB v3.0 assay was used at survey level resolution to sequence the TRB variable region. TRB sequencing targeted a depth of about 40,000-50,000 T-cell genomes per sample. TRB libraries were pooled and sequenced on an Illumina MiSeq using a v3 150-cycle kit. Processing in the source paper ran as follows. Repertoire analysis was performed in R inside a reproducible Nextflow workflow that covered QC, data transformation and analysis. LymphoSeq2, an R package for exploring AIRR-Seq data, was used to implement custom analyses. After excluding a handful of samples that yielded fewer than 5000 total TRB sequences, some 180 HIV repertoires remained for analysis. Among the 170 to 200 retained HIV repertoires, 55 to 60 were collected before ART initiation and roughly 130 were collected after ART initiation. Each repertoire was downsampled to 5000 TRB nucleotide sequences, and summary statistics were averaged across 100 downsampling iterations. Only TRB sequences with CDR3 regions of at least seven amino acids were retained for analysis. Diversity was assessed using a clonality score derived from Shannon entropy and using the Gini coefficient. In the repertoire networks, any two of the top 5000 CDR3 amino acid sequences were linked whenever the two sequences differed by an edit distance of one. GLIPH2 predicted antigen specificity groups and MHC restriction for TRB CDR3 amino acid sequences. Known CMV, EBV, HIV or tissue antigen associations were flagged by matching CDR3 amino acid sequences against VDJdb and McPAS-TCR. Pre-ART, post-ART and control groups were compared with Wilcoxon signed-rank tests and Holm-Bonferroni correction. In its TCRdb copy, this immuneACCESS table keeps in-frame sequences only and misses some clones. Where compared with another copy, unresolved V genes explain less than half of these, and the others have no known cause. The DNA gave D and trimming, while V, J and clone size come from that table. The sample table records some 27,000 clones; around three quarters of these occur just once. The ten largest make up approximately 12% of the sample.

Participants were included only if at least one PBMC sample before ART initiation and at least two post-ART samples were available. All participants with HIV were treated in the United States of America. Before DNA extraction, cryopreserved samples of roughly 0.85-11 million PBMC were thawed and then washed. At the time of the earliest PBMC sample, participants with HIV were aged between roughly 20 and 54 years. Each participant contributed PBMC samples from 1-4 timepoints before ART initiation and 2-8 timepoints after ART initiation, with a median of 7 samples. Serial HIV viral load, CD4+ T-cell count, ART history and demographic data were obtained for every participant. Genomic DNA was extracted from unsorted PBMC with a Qiagen kit on a QIAcube, processed in batches of 12 samples. Results the study describes overall, beyond this receptor: Compared with controls, HIV repertoires had narrower CDR3 length ranges, and the network structure pointed to an antigen-experienced repertoire that shifted only slightly toward naive after ART. Expanded TRB clones identified before ART initiation dominated the repertoire at all time points, although this dominance fluctuated and declined in many PLHIV after ART. Unsorted PBMC were profiled instead of sorted CD4+ and CD8+ T cells because pre-ART samples had limited cell numbers. ART initiation was associated with a significant increase in TRB diversity, but diversity stayed significantly below transplant donor controls even after long-term ART. No data were available on ART adherence, viral resistance or therapy changes, limiting inferences about post-ART repertoire changes. Limited PBMC availability meant only the TCR beta chain was sequenced, without alpha chain pairing. Samples dated from 2004 to 2017, and the ART regimens used may be less effective than current ones.

The CDR3 covers 12 residues, taking in both the cysteine and the phenylalanine. CDR3 DNA is the only sequence kept; it has 36 bases, read in frame from the first base. For CDR1 and CDR2, the germline V gene lists SGHAT and FQNNGV. The chain links TRBV11-2 with TRBJ2-3, with a tentative D gene TRBD2 over 6 matching bases. This TCR was sampled from a man aged 25-45 years with HIV. The starting material was unsorted PBMCs, obtained 2.1 years after starting antiretroviral therapy. The CDR3 corresponds to CASRLAVDTQYF. The nucleotide sequence reads TGTGCCAGCCGCTTAGCGGTAGATACGCAGTATTTT.